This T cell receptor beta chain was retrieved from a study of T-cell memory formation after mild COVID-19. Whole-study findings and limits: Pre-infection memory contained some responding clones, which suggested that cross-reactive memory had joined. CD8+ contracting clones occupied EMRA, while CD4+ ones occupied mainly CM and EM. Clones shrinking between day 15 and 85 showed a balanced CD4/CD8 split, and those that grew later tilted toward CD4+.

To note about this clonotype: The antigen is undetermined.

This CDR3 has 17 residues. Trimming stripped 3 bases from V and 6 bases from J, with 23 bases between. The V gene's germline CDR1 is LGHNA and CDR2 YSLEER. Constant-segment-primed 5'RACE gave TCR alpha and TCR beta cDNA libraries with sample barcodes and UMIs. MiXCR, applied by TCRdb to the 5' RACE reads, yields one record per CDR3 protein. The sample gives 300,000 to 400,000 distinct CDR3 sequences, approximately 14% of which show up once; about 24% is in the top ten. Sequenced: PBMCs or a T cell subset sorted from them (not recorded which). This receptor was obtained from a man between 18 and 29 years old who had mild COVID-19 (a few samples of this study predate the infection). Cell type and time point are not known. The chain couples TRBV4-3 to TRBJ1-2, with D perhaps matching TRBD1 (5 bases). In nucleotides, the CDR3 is TGCGCCAGCAGCCAGGAAATTATGGGGGTGGGGTTCGATGGCTACACCTTC. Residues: CASSQEIMGVGFDGYTF.